Below, 10 T cell receptor beta chains from the same sample are listed, as sequenced in a study of human T cells and chemical hapten exposure (TCRdb year 2021). The time point label on this specimen signifies: pre-sensitization, week 0. The sample's treatment or condition, from its label and the paper: therapeutic diphenylcyclopropenone sensitization with weekly scalp DPC. Receptors were amplified or captured by RACE. TCRdb lists the instrument as NextSeq 500. TCRdb itself trimmed the public reads at Q25 with fastp, ran MiXCR and retained productive beta chains. Entries are consolidated by CDR3 protein sequence, retaining the most common genes and DNA. The table for this sample lists some 400,000 distinct CDR3 sequences; roughly 5.3% of them were counted only once. The top ten clones comprise approximately 2.8% of the sample. The starting material was whole blood, obtained in connection with sensitization to the hapten diphenylcyclopropenone (DPC). The receptors derive from a woman between 45 and 65 years old with alopecia areata. Some clones in this sample may be carry-over from other donors' samples.

This clonotype has just a few counts. The chain recombines TRBV6-2 or TRBV6-3 with TRBJ1-2; no clear D. Germline V gene sequence: CDR1 MNHEY, CDR2 SVGEGT. V was clipped by 7 bases and J by 4 bases, with 16 bases between them. This CDR3 is 14 amino acids long. In DNA, the CDR3 is TGTGCCAGCACCCAAACATTAAGCAGCTATGGCTACACCTTC. It translates to CASTQTLSSYGYTF.

This clonotype has ten or more counts. The chain joins TRBV24-1 to TRBJ1-1, with 11 nucleotides matching TRBD1. CDR1 is KGHDR, CDR2 SFDVKD, per germline. CDR3 size: 15 residues. With 4 bases clipped from V and 5 bases from J, the junction kept 5 bases outside the gene matches. The CDR3 bases are TGTGCCACCAGTGAGACGGGACAGGGGGGTACTGAAGCTTTCTTT. Its protein is CATSETGQGGTEAFF.

This clonotype has only a few counts. The rearrangement links TRBV10-3 to TRBJ2-3, with D tentatively TRBD2 (6 bases). The length of the CDR3 is 15 residues. Germline lookup yields CDR1 ENHRY and CDR2 SYGVKD. Trimming shortened V by 7 bases and J by 4 bases, and 18 bases separated the two germline ends. The CDR3 DNA is TGTGCCATCAAGACAGTCGGCGGGGACTCAGATACGCAGTATTTT. Protein: CAIKTVGGDSDTQYF.

This clonotype was counted ten times or more. This chain joins TRBV5-1 and TRBJ2-2; 7 bases map to TRBD1. V dropped 3 bases and J dropped 7; count of bases not matched to a gene: 9. CDR3 length equals 15 residues. CDR1 and CDR2 (germline): SGHRS, YFSETQ. This CDR3 reads CASSYRTGGNGELFF. CDR3 nucleotides: TGCGCCAGCAGCTATCGGACAGGCGGAAACGGGGAGCTGTTTTTT.

J is TRBJ2-7 and V is TRBV5-1, with TRBD2 identical over 12 bases. V dropped 3 bases and J dropped 5; count of bases not matched to a gene: 9. CDR1 is SGHRS and CDR2 is YFSETQ in the germline V gene. This CDR3 region has 16 residues. The CDR3 DNA reads as TGCGCCAGCAGCTCCCAACCTAGCGGGGGGGCCCACGAGCAGTACTTC. Amino acids: CASSSQPSGGAHEQYF.

The chain combines TRBV11-2 with TRBJ2-1; D tentatively reads TRBD1 or TRBD2 (5 bases each). Per germline, CDR1 SGHAT and CDR2 FQNNGV. This CDR3 has 13 amino acids. The V and J ends lost 3 bases and 9 bases respectively, with 12 bases between them. The CDR3 protein is CASSFIWGSEQFF. CDR3 DNA sequence: TGTGCCAGCAGCTTCATCTGGGGGAGTGAGCAGTTCTTC.

This clonotype was recorded many times. The V gene is TRBV7-9, the J gene TRBJ2-3; tentatively, D is TRBD2 (5 bases). In germline, CDR1 is SEHNR, CDR2 FQNEAQ (reference sequence). V was pared by 4 bases and J by 8 bases, with 13 bases between. The CDR3 covers 13 residues. The CDR3 DNA is TGTGCCAGCAGCTCACCGAGCGGATTTACGCAGTATTTT. Protein product: CASSSPSGFTQYF. The complete variable domain, with remaining parts taken from reference TRBV7-9 and TRBJ2-3, reads DTGVSQNPRHKITKRGQNVTFRCDPISEHNRLYWYRQTLGQGPEFLTYFQNEAQLEKSRLLSDRFSAERPKGSFSTLEIQRTEQGDSAMYLCASSSPSGFTQYFGPGTRLTVL.

The V call is TRBV7-9, the J call TRBJ2-4; 7 nucleotides align to TRBD2. The V gene's germline CDR1 is SEHNR and CDR2 FQNEAQ (reference sequence). The CDR3 length is 17 residues. Trimming cost V 5 bases and J 1 base; bases outside gene matches: 11. This CDR3 is CASSPDRRGIAKNIQYF. The CDR3 DNA reads TGTGCCAGCAGCCCCGATAGGCGGGGGATCGCCAAAAACATTCAGTACTTC.

This clonotype has a handful of counts. The J gene is TRBJ1-4, the V gene TRBV3-1, with a weak D call TRBD1 (5 bases). The CDR3 sequence is 13 residues long. Looked up from germline, CDR1 is LGHDT and CDR2 is YNNKEL (reference sequence). V was cut by 1 base and J by 10 bases, with 10 bases left in between. The CDR3 loop reads CASSQAREGKLFF. CDR3 sequence (DNA): TGTGCCAGCAGCCAAGCCAGGGAGGGAAAACTGTTTTTT.

Only a few counts were recorded for this clonotype. V gene TRBV16 combines with J gene TRBJ1-2, with 11 bases fitting TRBD1. This CDR3 spans 18 amino acids. V lost 0 bases, J lost 2 bases, and 8 bases stayed unmatched. The germline CDR1 and CDR2 sequences are KGHSY and FQNENV. CDR3: CASSQSIRTGGSNYGYTF. The CDR3 DNA sequence: TGTGCCAGCAGCCAATCGATTAGGACAGGGGGCAGCAACTATGGCTACACCTTC.